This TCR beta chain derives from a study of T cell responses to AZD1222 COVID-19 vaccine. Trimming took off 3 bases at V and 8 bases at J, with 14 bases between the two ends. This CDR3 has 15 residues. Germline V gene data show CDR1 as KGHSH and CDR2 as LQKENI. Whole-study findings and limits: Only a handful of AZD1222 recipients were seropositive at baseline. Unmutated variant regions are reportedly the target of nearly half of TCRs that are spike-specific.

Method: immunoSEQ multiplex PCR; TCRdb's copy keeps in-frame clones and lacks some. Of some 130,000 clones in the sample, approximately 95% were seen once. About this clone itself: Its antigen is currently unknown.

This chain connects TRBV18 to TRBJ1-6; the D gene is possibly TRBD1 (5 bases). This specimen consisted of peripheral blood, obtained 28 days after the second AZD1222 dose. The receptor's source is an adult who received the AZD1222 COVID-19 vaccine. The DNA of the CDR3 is TGTGCCAGCTCACCCCAGGGACGGCTCCATTCACCCCTCCACTTT. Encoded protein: CASSPQGRLHSPLHF.